Below, one T cell receptor (beta chain) is given with its context. Its target is not known. The data stem from a study of T cell clones after liver transplantation. Study as a whole: Liver transplant recipients had immunosuppression withdrawal attempted within 2 years.

The V end lost 8 bases, the J end lost 3 bases, and 14 bases lay between the germline ends. The CDR3 is made up of 14 amino acids. Germline CDR1 is MDHEN and CDR2 is SYDVKM. Findings and caveats of the study: A larger donor-reactive than third-party decline suggested partial antigen-specific deletion.

The table came from immunoSEQ multiplex PCR; TCRdb's copy has only in-frame clones and leaves some out. Of 75,000 to 95,000 clones listed, around four fifths were seen once; the top ten hold roughly 2.8%. The sequenced sample was CD4+ T cells from blood, obtained at the 22-month timepoint. The chain couples TRBV28 to TRBJ1-5; tentative D call: TRBD1 (6 bases). The receptor was isolated from a human patient who received a liver transplant. Among the T cells, some may be from the graft donor. The CDR3, as DNA: TGTGCCAGCCAGAGGGGGGGGCCCAATCAGCCCCAGCATTTT. Translating gives CASQRGGPNQPQHF.